Listed here is a single TCR beta chain. V dropped 6 bases and J dropped 0 bases, with 21 bases sitting between them. Germline V CDR1 and CDR2: LGHDT, YNNKEL (reference sequence). This CDR3 is built from 17 residues. This sample is part of a study of blood T cell repertoires in COVID-19. Study details: In each case, the material was cDNA or gDNA derived from T cells, B-cell-depleted T cells, or PBMCs.

Under the authors' procedure: Estimation of nucleated cell counts was performed using reference gene primer amplification. Measured with immunoSEQ multiplex PCR; TCRdb has only the in-frame clones, and not every one. That table gives V, J and clone size, and the DNA gave D and trimming. The sample yields some 200,000 clones, roughly 80% seen once. The chain carries TRBV3-1 (or the pseudogene TRBV3-2) and TRBJ2-7, with D maybe TRBD1 (5 bases). The sequence was obtained from a woman under 40 who had recovered from COVID-19. Source material: peripheral blood. The CDR3 spells CASSPELGATPSYEQYF. In DNA, the CDR3 is TGTGCCAGCAGTCCCGAATTAGGGGCGACCCCCTCCTACGAGCAGTACTTC.